Listed below are T cell receptor beta chains from one sample, sequenced in a study of blood T cells in healthy people across ages. Each CDR3 protein gets one entry after TCRdb re-called the 5' RACE reads with MiXCR. Of more than 600,000 distinct CDR3 sequences in the sample, about 25% were seen once. These data are also associated with another study on T cells of mothers and their children.

The material sequenced was blood. The receptors come from a boy younger than 18 in good health. Each CDR3 is given with its conserved first and last residue. D genes are given only for firm matches. The size of a clone is reported for some rows only, either as once, few or many, or as a class for expanded clones.

>TRBJ1-4|TRBV5-1|-|few
TGCGCCAGCAGCTTTGATGGGTTGTCGAGTGAAAAACTGTTTTTT
CASSFDGLSSEKLFF
>TRBJ1-2|TRBV28|TRBD1|few
TGTGCCAGCAGTAGTACCGGACAGGGGGGCTATGGCTACACCTTC
CASSSTGQGGYGYTF
>TRBJ2-5|TRBV28|-|-
TGTGCCAGCCGGGGGCGGTGGGGGTACCAAGAGACCCAGTACTTC
CASRGRWGYQETQYF
>TRBJ2-1|TRBV6-5|TRBD2|many
TGTGCCAGCAGTTACGACGGGGGGGCCTACAATGAGCAGTTCTTC
CASSYDGGAYNEQFF
>TRBJ2-5|TRBV7-6|TRBD1|-
TGTGCCAGCAGCTTAATTGTGGGACAGGAGCGACTAGTGGAGACCCAGTACTTC
CASSLIVGQERLVETQYF
>TRBJ2-7|TRBV2|TRBD2|few
TGTGCCAGCAGCACTCTAGCGGGAAGGAGCTCCTACGAGCAGTACTTC
CASSTLAGRSSYEQYF
>TRBJ1-1|TRBV12-3/TRBV12-4|-|-
TGTGCCAGCTCCGAGGGGAAGATGAACACTGAAGCTTTCTTT
CASSEGKMNTEAFF
>TRBJ2-5|TRBV28|-|-
TGTGCCAACCCAGTTTATATGGGTTCGCCCCTCGTGTGGGCCCAGTACTTC
CANPVYMGSPLVWAQYF
>TRBJ2-5|TRBV6-5|-|-
TGTGCCAGCAGTTATCGCTCCGATGCAGGGGAGACCCAGTACTTC
CASSYRSDAGETQYF
>TRBJ2-1|TRBV20-1|TRBD1|few
TGCAGTGTCAACGGACAGGGAAGGGAGCAGTTCTTC
CSVNGQGREQFF
>TRBJ2-5|TRBV7-8|TRBD1|few
TGTGCCAGCAGTGCCGTCGACAGGGGTAAAATGTTCCAAGAGACCCAGTACTTC
CASSAVDRGKMFQETQYF
>TRBJ1-1|TRBV6-5|-|few
TGTGCCAGCAAACCCCTTTTACAGAACACTGAAGCTTTCTTT
CASKPLLQNTEAFF
>TRBJ2-5|TRBV7-9|-|-
TGTGCCAGCAGCTTAGGGGCAACCAGCCAAGAGACCCAGTACTTC
CASSLGATSQETQYF
>TRBJ2-3|TRBV9|-|few
TGTGCCAGCAGCTCCTTGACTAGTGTGTTGGCAGATACGCAGTATTTT
CASSSLTSVLADTQYF
>TRBJ2-3|TRBV12-3/TRBV12-4|TRBD2|few
TGTGCCAGCAGTTTATTTGGTGTCGGGGGGGAATTCCCAGATACGCAGTATTTT
CASSLFGVGGEFPDTQYF
>TRBJ2-2|TRBV29-1|-|-
TGCAGCGTGGAGACTAGGTCCGCCGGGGAGCTGTTTTTT
CSVETRSAGELFF
>TRBJ2-2|TRBV20-1|TRBD1|-
TGCAGTGCTAGAGATTTAAGGGACAGGAACACCGGGGAGCTGTTTTTT
CSARDLRDRNTGELFF
>TRBJ1-2|TRBV9|-|-
TGTGCCAGCAGCGCGGGACGGATAAACTATGGCTACACCTTC
CASSAGRINYGYTF
>TRBJ1-4|TRBV15|TRBD1|-
TGTGCCACCAGCAGACCTCGGGGACAGGGCCTTGAAAAACTGTTTTTT
CATSRPRGQGLEKLFF
>TRBJ1-1|TRBV29-1|-|-
TGCAGCGTTGAAGAGGGGGGGGAAACTGAAGCTTTCTTT
CSVEEGGETEAFF
>TRBJ1-5|TRBV27|-|-
TGTGCCAGCAGTTTAGGGGGGCCCGATCAGCCCCAGCATTTT
CASSLGGPDQPQHF